Listed below are T cell receptor beta chains from one sample, sequenced in a study of blood T cell repertoires in COVID-19. Sequenced by immunoSEQ multiplex PCR; TCRdb stores in-frame clones only, minus some. Of about 140,000 clones in the sample, roughly 80% were seen once. Sequenced sample: peripheral blood. The receptor set was obtained from a human donor in a cohort sampled during active COVID-19. The CDR3 runs from the conserved cysteine through the conserved F or W. The order of the fields is CDR3 length, J gene, clone size, V gene, D gene, CDR3 protein, CDR3 DNA. A D gene is named only where the DNA matches it firmly. Not every row has a clone size; where given, it reads once, few, many or a size class.

15	TRBJ1-5	.	TRBV19	TRBD1	CASSKGQKTNQPQHF	TGTGCCAGTAGTAAGGGACAGAAGACAAATCAGCCCCAGCATTTT
15	TRBJ2-3	.	TRBV13	.	CASSWGGLGTDTQYF	TGTGCCAGCAGCTGGGGGGGCCTGGGGACAGATACGCAGTATTTT
13	TRBJ1-1	.	TRBV4-1	TRBD1	CASDRDRNTEAFF	TGCGCCAGCGACCGGGACAGGAACACTGAAGCTTTCTTT
14	TRBJ2-1	few	TRBV18	.	CASSLPTDLNEQFF	TGTGCCAGCTCACTACCGACAGATCTCAATGAGCAGTTCTTC
20	TRBJ2-5	.	TRBV7-8	TRBD2	CASSRTSTGTSGVYQETQYF	TGTGCCAGCAGCCGCACCTCTACCGGGACTAGCGGGGTTTACCAAGAGACCCAGTACTTC
13	TRBJ2-5	once	TRBV30	.	CAWSDSGVETQYF	TGTGCCTGGAGTGACTCGGGGGTGGAGACCCAGTACTTC
13	TRBJ1-2	few	TRBV7-9	.	CASSSGNNYGYTF	TGTGCCAGCAGCTCGGGGAATAACTATGGCTACACCTTC
13	TRBJ2-7	.	TRBV6-2/TRBV6-3	TRBD1	CASSPTGTYEQYF	TGTGCCAGCAGTCCGACAGGGACCTACGAGCAGTACTTC
14	TRBJ1-1	.	TRBV5-6	TRBD1	CASSLGDRGGRAFF	TGTGCCAGCAGCCTCGGCGACAGGGGGGGACGGGCTTTCTTT
16	TRBJ2-1	.	TRBV3-1/TRBV3-2	TRBD2	CASSLGLAGLNDEQFF	TGTGCCAGCAGCCTGGGACTAGCGGGACTGAATGATGAGCAGTTCTTC
18	TRBJ1-6	.	TRBV27	.	CASSLVVRPSSYNSPLHF	TGTGCCAGCAGTTTAGTGGTTAGGCCTAGCTCCTATAATTCACCCCTCCACTTT
14	TRBJ2-3	.	TRBV7-2	.	CASSSGGGADTQYF	TGTGCCAGCAGCTCCGGAGGGGGGGCAGATACGCAGTATTTT
16	TRBJ2-3	.	TRBV5-1	.	CASSFQAKSSTDTQYF	TGCGCCAGCAGCTTCCAAGCGAAGTCTAGCACAGATACGCAGTATTTT
14	TRBJ2-2	once	TRBV20-1	.	CSASVGGNTGELFF	TGCAGTGCTAGTGTCGGGGGGAACACCGGGGAGCTGTTTTTT
14	TRBJ1-6	.	TRBV3-1/TRBV3-2	TRBD1	CASSVTGGNSPLHF	TGTGCCAGCAGTGTAACAGGGGGGAATTCACCCCTCCACTTT
13	TRBJ2-7	.	TRBV4-2	.	CASSQEMSYEQYF	TGTGCCAGCAGCCAAGAAATGAGCTACGAGCAGTACTTC
15	TRBJ2-7	few	TRBV21-1	.	CASSKWGWFPYEQYF	TGTGCCAGCAGCAAGTGGGGCTGGTTCCCCTACGAGCAGTACTTC
16	TRBJ1-2	few	TRBV7-9	TRBD1	CASSSSRGTDSYGYTF	TGTGCCAGCAGCTCTAGTAGAGGGACAGACTCCTATGGCTACACCTTC
16	TRBJ1-5	.	TRBV7-8	.	CASSLVGGAGNQPQHF	TGTGCCAGCAGCTTAGTAGGGGGGGCCGGCAATCAGCCCCAGCATTTT
15	TRBJ2-5	.	TRBV7-3	TRBD2	CASARAGGSQETQYF	TGTGCCAGCGCCCGGGCGGGGGGTTCTCAAGAGACCCAGTACTTC
14	TRBJ1-4	.	TRBV28	.	CASSLDTRGEKLFF	TGTGCCAGCAGCCTTGACACGAGAGGGGAAAAACTGTTTTTT
15	TRBJ1-6	few	TRBV6-5	.	CASSLNHRESSPLHF	TGTGCCAGCAGCCTGAATCACAGGGAGAGTTCACCCCTCCACTTT
14	TRBJ1-2	many	TRBV30	TRBD1	CAWSGIQGADGYTF	TGTGCCTGGAGTGGGATACAGGGGGCTGATGGCTACACCTTC
12	TRBJ2-1	once	TRBV6-2/TRBV6-3	.	CASSYQVNEQFF	TGTGCCAGCAGTTACCAGGTCAATGAGCAGTTCTTC
15	TRBJ2-7	.	TRBV7-2	.	CASSSYRGGSYEQYF	TGTGCCAGCAGCTCCTACAGGGGGGGATCCTACGAGCAGTACTTC
15	TRBJ2-7	once	TRBV21-1	.	CASSKARGIGYEQYF	TGTGCCAGCAGCAAAGCGAGGGGGATCGGCTACGAGCAGTACTTC
18	TRBJ2-7	.	TRBV9	TRBD2	CASSTRGLAGDSGHEQYF	TGTGCCAGCAGCACCAGAGGACTAGCGGGGGACTCGGGTCACGAGCAGTACTTC
13	TRBJ1-1	once	TRBV5-4	.	CASNPGGGTEAFF	TGTGCCAGCAACCCGGGGGGGGGCACTGAAGCTTTCTTT
17	TRBJ2-2	few	TRBV3-1/TRBV3-2	.	CASSQDTSPLRTGELFF	TGTGCCAGCAGCCAAGATACTAGTCCCCTCCGTACCGGGGAGCTGTTTTTT
16	TRBJ1-2	once	TRBV27	.	CASSLLSMGGQNGYTF	TGTGCCAGCAGTTTACTCTCCATGGGGGGGCAGAATGGCTACACCTTC
16	TRBJ1-1	.	TRBV6-2/TRBV6-3	TRBD1	CASSYDRGSKDTEAFF	TGTGCCAGCAGTTACGACAGGGGCAGTAAGGACACTGAAGCTTTCTTT
14	TRBJ2-3	.	TRBV7-3	.	CASSHGGRSDTQYF	TGTGCCAGCAGTCACGGGGGGCGGTCAGATACGCAGTATTTT
14	TRBJ2-2	once	TRBV7-9	.	CASSLAGSGGELFF	TGTGCCAGCAGCTTAGCAGGGAGCGGCGGGGAGCTGTTTTTT
14	TRBJ2-1	.	TRBV5-1	TRBD1	CASSDTDRVGEQFF	TGCGCCAGCAGCGATACGGACAGGGTCGGTGAGCAGTTCTTC
11	TRBJ2-1	.	TRBV7-9	.	CASSPQDEQFF	TGTGCCAGCAGCCCTCAGGATGAGCAGTTCTTC
17	TRBJ1-6	.	TRBV4-1	TRBD1	CASSQGAGGAPNSPLHF	TGCGCCAGCAGCCAAGGTGCAGGGGGCGCCCCCAATTCACCCCTCCACTTT
13	TRBJ2-7	.	TRBV19	.	CASSIRGNYEQYF	TGTGCCAGTAGTATCCGAGGGAACTACGAGCAGTACTTC
13	TRBJ2-1	.	TRBV21-1	.	CSLPDRGHNEQFF	TGTTCCCTACCTGACAGGGGCCATAATGAGCAGTTCTTC
14	TRBJ2-2	.	TRBV13	.	CASSQISGAGELFF	TGTGCCAGCAGCCAAATCTCAGGGGCCGGGGAGCTGTTTTTT
14	TRBJ1-1	.	TRBV20-1	TRBD1	CSASKDRVNTEAFF	TGCAGTGCTAGTAAGGACAGGGTAAACACTGAAGCTTTCTTT
14	TRBJ2-7	.	TRBV11-2	TRBD2	CASSRELAGPEQYF	TGTGCCAGCAGCCGCGAACTAGCGGGGCCCGAGCAGTACTTC
16	TRBJ1-1	.	TRBV19	.	CASSIGTTGSSTEAFF	TGTGCCAGTAGTATAGGCACAACAGGGTCTAGCACTGAAGCTTTCTTT
15	TRBJ2-2	.	TRBV5-4	.	CASSWRTDNTGELFF	TGTGCCAGCAGCTGGAGGACAGATAACACCGGGGAGCTGTTTTTT
17	TRBJ2-3	.	TRBV7-6	TRBD2	CASSSSRGGRGTDTQYF	TGTGCCAGCAGCTCTTCGCGGGGGGGCCGGGGCACAGATACGCAGTATTTT